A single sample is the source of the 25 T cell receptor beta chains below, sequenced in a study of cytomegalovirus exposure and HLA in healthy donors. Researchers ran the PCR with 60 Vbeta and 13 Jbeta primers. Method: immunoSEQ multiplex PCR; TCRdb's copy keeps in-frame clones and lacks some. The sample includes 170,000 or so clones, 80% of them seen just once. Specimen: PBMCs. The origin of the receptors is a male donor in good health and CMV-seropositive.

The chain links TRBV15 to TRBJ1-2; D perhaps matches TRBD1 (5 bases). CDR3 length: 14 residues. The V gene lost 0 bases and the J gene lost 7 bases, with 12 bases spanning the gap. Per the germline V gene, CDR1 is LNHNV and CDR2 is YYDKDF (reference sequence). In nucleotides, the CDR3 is TGTGCCACCAGCAGAGATGCCCAGGGCGGTGGCTACACCTTC. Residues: CATSRDAQGGGYTF.

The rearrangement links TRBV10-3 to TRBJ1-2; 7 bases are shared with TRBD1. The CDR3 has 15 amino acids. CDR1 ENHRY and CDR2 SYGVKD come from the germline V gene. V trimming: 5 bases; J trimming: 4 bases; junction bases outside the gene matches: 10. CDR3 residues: CAISPGDRLSYGYTF. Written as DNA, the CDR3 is TGTGCCATCAGTCCAGGGGACAGATTAAGCTATGGCTACACCTTC.

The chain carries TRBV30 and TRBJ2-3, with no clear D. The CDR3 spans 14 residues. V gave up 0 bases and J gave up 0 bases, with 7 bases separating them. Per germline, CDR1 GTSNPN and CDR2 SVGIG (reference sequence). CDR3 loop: CAWSVPGSTDTQYF. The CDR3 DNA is TGTGCCTGGAGTGTCCCCGGGAGCACAGATACGCAGTATTTT.

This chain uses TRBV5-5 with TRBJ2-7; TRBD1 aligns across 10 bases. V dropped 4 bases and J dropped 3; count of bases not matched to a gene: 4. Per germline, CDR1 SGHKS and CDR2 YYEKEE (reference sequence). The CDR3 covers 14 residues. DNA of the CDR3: TGTGCCAGCAGCATTAGGACAGGGGGCTACGAGCAGTACTTC. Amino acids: CASSIRTGGYEQYF.

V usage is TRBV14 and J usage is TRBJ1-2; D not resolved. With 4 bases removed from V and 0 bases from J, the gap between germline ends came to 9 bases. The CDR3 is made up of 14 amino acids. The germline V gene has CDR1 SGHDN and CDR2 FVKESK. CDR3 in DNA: TGTGCCAGCAGCCTGAGGCCAGCTAACTATGGCTACACCTTC. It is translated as CASSLRPANYGYTF.

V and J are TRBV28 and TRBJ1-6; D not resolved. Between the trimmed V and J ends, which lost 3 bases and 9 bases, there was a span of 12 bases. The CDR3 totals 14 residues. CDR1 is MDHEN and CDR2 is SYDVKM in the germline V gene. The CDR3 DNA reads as TGTGCCAGCAGTTTTATGAAAGCAGGTTCACCCCTCCACTTT. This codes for CASSFMKAGSPLHF.

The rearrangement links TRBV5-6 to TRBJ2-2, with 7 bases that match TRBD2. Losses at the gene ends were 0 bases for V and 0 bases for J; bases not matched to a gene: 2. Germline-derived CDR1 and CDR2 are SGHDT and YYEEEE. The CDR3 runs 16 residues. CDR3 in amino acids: CASSLAAGANTGELFF. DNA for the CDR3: TGTGCCAGCAGCTTGGCGGCGGGGGCGAACACCGGGGAGCTGTTTTTT.

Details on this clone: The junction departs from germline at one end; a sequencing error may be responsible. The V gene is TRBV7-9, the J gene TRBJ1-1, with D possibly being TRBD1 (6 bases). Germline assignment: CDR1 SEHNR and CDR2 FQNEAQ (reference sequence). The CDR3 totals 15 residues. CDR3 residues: CSSSTPTGTNTEAFF. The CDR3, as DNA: TGTTCCAGCAGCACTCCAACAGGGACCAACACTGAAGCTTTCTTT.

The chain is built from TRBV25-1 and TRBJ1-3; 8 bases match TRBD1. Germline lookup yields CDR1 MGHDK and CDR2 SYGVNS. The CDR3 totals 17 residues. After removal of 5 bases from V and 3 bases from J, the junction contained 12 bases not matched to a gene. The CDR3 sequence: CASSLTGTGGGGNTIYF. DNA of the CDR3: TGTGCCAGCAGTTTAACCGGGACAGGAGGAGGTGGAAACACCATATATTTT.

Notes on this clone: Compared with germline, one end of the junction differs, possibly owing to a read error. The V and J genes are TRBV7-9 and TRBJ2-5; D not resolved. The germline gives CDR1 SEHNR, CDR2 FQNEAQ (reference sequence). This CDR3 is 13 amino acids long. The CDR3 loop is CSSSLDLQETQYF. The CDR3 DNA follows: TGTTCCAGCAGCTTAGACCTACAAGAGACCCAGTACTTC.

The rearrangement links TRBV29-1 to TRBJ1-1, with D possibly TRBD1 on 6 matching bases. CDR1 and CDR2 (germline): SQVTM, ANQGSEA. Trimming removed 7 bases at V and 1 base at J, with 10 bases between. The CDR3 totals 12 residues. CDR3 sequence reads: CSGSQGNTEAFF. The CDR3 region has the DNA TGCAGCGGGTCACAGGGGAACACTGAAGCTTTCTTT.

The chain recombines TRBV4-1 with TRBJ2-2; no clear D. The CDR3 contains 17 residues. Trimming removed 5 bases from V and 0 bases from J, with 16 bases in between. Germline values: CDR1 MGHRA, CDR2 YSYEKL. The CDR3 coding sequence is TGCGCCAGCAGCACAGAAGTACCCATTGCGAACACCGGGGAGCTGTTTTTT. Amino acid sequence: CASSTEVPIANTGELFF.

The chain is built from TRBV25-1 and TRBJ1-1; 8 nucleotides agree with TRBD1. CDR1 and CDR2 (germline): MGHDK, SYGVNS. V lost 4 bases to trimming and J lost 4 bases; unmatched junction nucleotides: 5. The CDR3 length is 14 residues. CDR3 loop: CASSVQGAVTEAFF. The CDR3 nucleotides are TGTGCCAGCAGTGTCCAGGGGGCGGTCACTGAAGCTTTCTTT. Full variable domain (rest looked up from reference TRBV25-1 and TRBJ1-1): EADIYQTPRYLVIGTGKKITLECSQTMGHDKMYWYQQDPGMELHLIHYSYGVNSTEKGDLSSESTVSRIRTEHFPLTLESARPSHTSQYLCASSVQGAVTEAFFGQGTRLTVV.

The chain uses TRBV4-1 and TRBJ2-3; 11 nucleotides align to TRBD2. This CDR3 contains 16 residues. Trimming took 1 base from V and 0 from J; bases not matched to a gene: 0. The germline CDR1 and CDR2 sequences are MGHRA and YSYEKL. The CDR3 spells CASSQGTSGSTDTQYF. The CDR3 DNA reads TGCGCCAGCAGCCAAGGGACTAGCGGGAGCACAGATACGCAGTATTTT.

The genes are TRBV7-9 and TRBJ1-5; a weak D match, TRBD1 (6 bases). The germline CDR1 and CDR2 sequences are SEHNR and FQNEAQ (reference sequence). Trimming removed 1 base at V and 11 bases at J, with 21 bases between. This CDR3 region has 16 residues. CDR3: CASSLDRAGAARTQHF. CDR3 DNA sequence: TGTGCCAGCAGCTTAGACCGGGCGGGGGCGGCGCGGACCCAGCATTTT.

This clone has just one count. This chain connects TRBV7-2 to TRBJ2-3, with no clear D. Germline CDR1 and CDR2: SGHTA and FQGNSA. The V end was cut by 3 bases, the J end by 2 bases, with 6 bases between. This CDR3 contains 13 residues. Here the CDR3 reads CASSFGHTDTQYF. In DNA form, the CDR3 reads TGTGCCAGCAGCTTTGGCCACACAGATACGCAGTATTTT.

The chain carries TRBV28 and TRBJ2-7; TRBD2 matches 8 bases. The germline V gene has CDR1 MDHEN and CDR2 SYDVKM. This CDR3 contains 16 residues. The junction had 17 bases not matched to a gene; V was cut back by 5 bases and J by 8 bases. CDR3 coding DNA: TGTGCCAGCAGTCCGCCCCAGAGCGGGAGTATCAGCCAGCAGTACTTC. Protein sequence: CASSPPQSGSISQQYF.

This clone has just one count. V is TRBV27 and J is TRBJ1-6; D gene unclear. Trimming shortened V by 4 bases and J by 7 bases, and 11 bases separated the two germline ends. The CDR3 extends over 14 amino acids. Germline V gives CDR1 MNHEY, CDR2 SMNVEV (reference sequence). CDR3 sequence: CASSSEIRNSPLHF. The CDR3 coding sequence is TGTGCCAGCAGTTCCGAGATTCGGAATTCACCCCTCCACTTT.

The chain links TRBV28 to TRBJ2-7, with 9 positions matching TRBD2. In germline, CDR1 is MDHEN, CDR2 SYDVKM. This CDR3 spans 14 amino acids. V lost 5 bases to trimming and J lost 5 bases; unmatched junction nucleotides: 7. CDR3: CASSISGRSDEQYF. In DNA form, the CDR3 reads TGTGCCAGCAGTATAAGCGGGAGGTCGGACGAGCAGTACTTC. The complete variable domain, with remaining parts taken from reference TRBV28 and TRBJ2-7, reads DVKVTQSSRYLVKRTGEKVFLECVQDMDHENMFWYRQDPGLGLRLIYFSYDVKMKEKGDIPEGYSVSREKKERFSLILESASTNQTSMYLCASSISGRSDEQYFGPGTRLTVT.

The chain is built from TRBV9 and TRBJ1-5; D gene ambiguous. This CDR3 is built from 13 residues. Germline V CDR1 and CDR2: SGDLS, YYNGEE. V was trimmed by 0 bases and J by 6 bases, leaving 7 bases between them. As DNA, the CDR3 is TGTGCCAGCAGCGTAGGAGGGAGTCAGCCCCAGCATTTT. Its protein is CASSVGGSQPQHF.

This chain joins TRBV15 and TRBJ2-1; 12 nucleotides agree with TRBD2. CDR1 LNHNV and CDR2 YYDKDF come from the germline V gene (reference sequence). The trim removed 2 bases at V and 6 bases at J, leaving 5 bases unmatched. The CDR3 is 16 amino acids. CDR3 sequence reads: CATSRSSGRGFNEQFF. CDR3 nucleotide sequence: TGTGCCACCAGCAGATCTAGCGGGAGGGGATTCAATGAGCAGTTCTTC.

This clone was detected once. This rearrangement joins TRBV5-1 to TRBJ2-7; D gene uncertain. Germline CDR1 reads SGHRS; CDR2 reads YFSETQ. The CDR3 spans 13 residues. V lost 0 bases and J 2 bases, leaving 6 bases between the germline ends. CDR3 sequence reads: CASSLAPAYEQYF. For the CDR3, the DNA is TGCGCCAGCAGCTTGGCCCCCGCCTACGAGCAGTACTTC.

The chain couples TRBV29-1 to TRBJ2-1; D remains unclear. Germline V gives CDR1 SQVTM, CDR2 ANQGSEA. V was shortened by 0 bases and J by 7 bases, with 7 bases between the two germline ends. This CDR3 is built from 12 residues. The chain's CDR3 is CSVEDLLNEQFF. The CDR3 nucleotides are TGCAGCGTTGAAGATTTACTAAATGAGCAGTTCTTC.

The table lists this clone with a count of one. The CDR3 nucleotides read TGTGCCAGCAGTGAGGGCACGAGCAGCAATCAGCCCCAGCATTTT. Its translation is CASSEGTSSNQPQHF. The chain uses TRBV25-1 and TRBJ1-5; D not resolved. Trimming left V 3 bases short and J 1 base short, with 10 bases between. The CDR3 length is 15 residues. Per germline, CDR1 MGHDK and CDR2 SYGVNS.

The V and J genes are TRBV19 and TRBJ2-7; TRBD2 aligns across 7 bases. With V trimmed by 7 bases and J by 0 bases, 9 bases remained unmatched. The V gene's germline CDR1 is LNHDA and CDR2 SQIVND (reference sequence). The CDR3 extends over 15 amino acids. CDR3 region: CASTPSGASSYEQYF. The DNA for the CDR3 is TGTGCCAGTACTCCTAGCGGAGCGAGCTCCTACGAGCAGTACTTC. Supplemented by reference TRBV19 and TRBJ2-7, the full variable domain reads DGGITQSPKYLFRKEGQNVTLSCEQNLNHDAMYWYRQDPGQGLRLIYYSQIVNDFQKGDIAEGYSVSREKKESFPLTVTSAQKNPTAFYLCASTPSGASSYEQYFGPGTRLTVT.